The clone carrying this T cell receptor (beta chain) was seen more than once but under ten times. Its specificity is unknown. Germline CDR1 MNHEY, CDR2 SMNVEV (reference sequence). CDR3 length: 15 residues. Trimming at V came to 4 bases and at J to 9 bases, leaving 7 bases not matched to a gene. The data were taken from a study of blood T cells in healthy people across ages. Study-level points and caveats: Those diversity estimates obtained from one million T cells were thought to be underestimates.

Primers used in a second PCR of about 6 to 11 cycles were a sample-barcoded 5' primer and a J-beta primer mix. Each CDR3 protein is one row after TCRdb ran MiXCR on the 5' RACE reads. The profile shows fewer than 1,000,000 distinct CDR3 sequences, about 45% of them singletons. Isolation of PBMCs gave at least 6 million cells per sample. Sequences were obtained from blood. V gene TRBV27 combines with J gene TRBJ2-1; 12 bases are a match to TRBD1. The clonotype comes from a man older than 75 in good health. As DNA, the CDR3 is TGTGCCAGCAGTTCCCGGGACAGGGGGCTTGGTGAGCAGTTCTTC. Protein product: CASSSRDRGLGEQFF.